This T cell receptor (beta chain) was observed in a study of blood T cell repertoires in COVID-19. Study at large: The samples span acute and convalescent COVID-19 from the United States, Italy and Spain. PBMCs, B-cell-depleted T cells, or T cells were the source of the cDNA or gDNA that made up the material.

From germline, CDR1 is ENHRY and CDR2 SYGVKD. There are 13 residues in the CDR3. V lost 10 bases, J lost 3 bases, and 6 bases stayed unmatched. In the source study's methods: Reference gene primers were amplified, and this amplification served to estimate nucleated cell counts. Assay: immunoSEQ multiplex PCR; the TCRdb copy retains only in-frame clones and omits some. V and J calls and clone size are given by that table; D and trimming were obtained from the DNA. Among roughly 200,000 clones, around nine tenths were seen once, and the ten largest hold around 1.5%. Sample: peripheral blood. This chain uses TRBV10-3 with TRBJ1-1; 9 nucleotides line up with TRBD1. The clonotype comes from a man younger than 30 with active or convalescent COVID-19. The CDR3 spells CATEGQGHTEAFF. CDR3 DNA sequence: TGTGCCACAGAGGGACAGGGTCACACTGAAGCTTTCTTT.